This T cell receptor (beta chain) derives from a study of blood T cells in healthy people across ages. Worth noting for this clonotype: Its cognate antigen is unknown. The junction does not match germline at one end; this may be a read error.

Extraction of total RNA produced a minimum of 5 micrograms from each sample. The CDR3 is made up of 15 amino acids. Per germline, CDR1 MGHRA and CDR2 YSYEKL. Study findings and constraints: Strong correlation was found linking TCR beta diversity to naive T cell percentage.

Then a second PCR, running about 6 to 11 cycles, was carried out with a sample-barcoded 5' primer and a J-beta primer mix. Unique molecular identifiers of 12 random nucleotides labeled each cDNA. TCRdb fed the 5' RACE reads into MiXCR, producing one record per CDR3 protein. The sample shows around 1.5 million distinct CDR3 sequences, about 40% of them seen only once. Sequenced sample: blood. The receptor's source is a woman aged 18-35 years in good health. The chain employs TRBV4-1 and TRBJ2-7; D gene uncertain. The CDR3: CASSPTEAGLYERYF. The CDR3 nucleotides are TGCGCCAGCAGCCCGACTGAGGCAGGTCTCTACGAGCGGTACTTC.